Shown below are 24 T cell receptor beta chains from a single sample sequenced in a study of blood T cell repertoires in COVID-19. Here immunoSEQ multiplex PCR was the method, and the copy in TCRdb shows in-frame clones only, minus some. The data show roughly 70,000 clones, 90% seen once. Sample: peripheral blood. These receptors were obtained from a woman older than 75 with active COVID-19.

The CDR3 DNA sequence: TGTGCCATCAGGCAGGGGGCGCGTATTGACGAGCAGTACTTC. Its translation: CAIRQGARIDEQYF. The chain has TRBV10-3 and TRBJ2-7, with TRBD1 matching over 8 bases. From germline, CDR1 is ENHRY and CDR2 SYGVKD. This CDR3 spans 14 amino acids. Losses at the gene ends were 6 bases for V and 5 bases for J; bases not matched to a gene: 9.

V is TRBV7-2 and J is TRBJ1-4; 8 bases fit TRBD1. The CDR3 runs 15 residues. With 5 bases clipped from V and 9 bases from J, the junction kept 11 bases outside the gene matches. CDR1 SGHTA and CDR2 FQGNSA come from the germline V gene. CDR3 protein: CASSPGGTGPQKLFF. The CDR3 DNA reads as TGTGCCAGCAGCCCCGGGGGGACAGGCCCCCAAAAACTGTTTTTT.

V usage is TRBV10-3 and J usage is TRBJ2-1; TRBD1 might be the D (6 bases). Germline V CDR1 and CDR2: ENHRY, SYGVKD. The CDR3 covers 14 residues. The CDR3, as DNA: TGTGCTGGCGGCGCAGGGGTGACCTACAATGAGCAGTTCTTC. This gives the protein CAGGAGVTYNEQFF.

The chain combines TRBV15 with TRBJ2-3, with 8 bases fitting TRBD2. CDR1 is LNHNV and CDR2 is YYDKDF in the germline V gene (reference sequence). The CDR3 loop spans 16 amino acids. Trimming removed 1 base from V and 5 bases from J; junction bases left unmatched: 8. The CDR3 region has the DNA TGTGCCACCAGCAGAGTCTACGGGAGGGCCGGAGATACGCAGTATTTT. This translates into CATSRVYGRAGDTQYF.

The CDR3 spells CASSRGAGGPGEQYF. In DNA, the CDR3 is TGTGCCAGCAGCAGGGGTGCGGGAGGGCCGGGGGAGCAGTACTTC. The chain couples TRBV7-8 to TRBJ2-7; 9 bases align to TRBD2. V lost 5 bases, J lost 7 bases, and 12 bases stayed unmatched. The CDR3 has 15 amino acids. Germline assignment: CDR1 SGHVS and CDR2 FQNEAQ.

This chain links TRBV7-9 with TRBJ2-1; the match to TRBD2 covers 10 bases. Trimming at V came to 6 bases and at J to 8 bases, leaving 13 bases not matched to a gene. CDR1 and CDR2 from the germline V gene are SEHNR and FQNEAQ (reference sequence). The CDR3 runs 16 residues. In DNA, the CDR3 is TGTGCCAGCAGTCGCGGACTAGCGGAAGGGAGCGATGAGCAGTTCTTC. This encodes CASSRGLAEGSDEQFF.

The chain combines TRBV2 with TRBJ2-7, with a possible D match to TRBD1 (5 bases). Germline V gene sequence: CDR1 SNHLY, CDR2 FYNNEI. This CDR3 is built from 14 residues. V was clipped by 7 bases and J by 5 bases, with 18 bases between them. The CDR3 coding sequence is TGTGCCAGCACCAATATAGCCAGGGTCCACGAGCAGTACTTC. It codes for CASTNIARVHEQYF.

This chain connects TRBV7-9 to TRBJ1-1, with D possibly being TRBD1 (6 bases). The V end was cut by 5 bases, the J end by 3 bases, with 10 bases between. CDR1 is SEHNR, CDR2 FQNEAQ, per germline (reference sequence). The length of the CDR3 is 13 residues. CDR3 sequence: CASSNDRYTEAFF. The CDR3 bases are TGTGCCAGCAGCAATGACAGGTACACTGAAGCTTTCTTT.

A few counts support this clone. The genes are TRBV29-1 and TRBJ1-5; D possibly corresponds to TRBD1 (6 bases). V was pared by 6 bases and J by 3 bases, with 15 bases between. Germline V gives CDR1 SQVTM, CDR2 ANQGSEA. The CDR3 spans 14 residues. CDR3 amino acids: CSVRSGGANQPQHF. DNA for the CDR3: TGCAGCGTCCGTTCGGGGGGCGCCAATCAGCCCCAGCATTTT.

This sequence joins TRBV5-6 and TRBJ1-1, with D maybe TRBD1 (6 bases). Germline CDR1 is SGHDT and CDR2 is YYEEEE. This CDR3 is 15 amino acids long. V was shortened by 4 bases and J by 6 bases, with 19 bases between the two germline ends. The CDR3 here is CASSIMGRGRAEAFF. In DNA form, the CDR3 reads TGTGCCAGCAGCATCATGGGCAGGGGCAGGGCTGAAGCTTTCTTT. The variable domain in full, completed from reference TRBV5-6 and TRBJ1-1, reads DAGVTQSPTHLIKTRGQQVTLRCSPKSGHDTVSWYQQALGQGPQFIFQYYEEEERQRGNFPDRFSGHQFPNYSSELNVNALLLGDSALYLCASSIMGRGRAEAFFGQGTRLTVV.

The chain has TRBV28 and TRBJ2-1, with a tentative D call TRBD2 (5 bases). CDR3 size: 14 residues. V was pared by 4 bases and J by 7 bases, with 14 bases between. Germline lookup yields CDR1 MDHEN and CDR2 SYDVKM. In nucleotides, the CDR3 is TGTGCCAGCAGTTCTCCGGGGTTGTGGAATGAGCAGTTCTTC. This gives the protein CASSSPGLWNEQFF.

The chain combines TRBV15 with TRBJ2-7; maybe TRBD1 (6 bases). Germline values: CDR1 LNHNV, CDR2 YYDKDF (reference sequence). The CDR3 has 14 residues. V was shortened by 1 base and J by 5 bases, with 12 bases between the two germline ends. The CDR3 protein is CATSRVAGAHEQYF. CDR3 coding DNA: TGTGCCACCAGCAGAGTGGCAGGGGCACACGAGCAGTACTTC.

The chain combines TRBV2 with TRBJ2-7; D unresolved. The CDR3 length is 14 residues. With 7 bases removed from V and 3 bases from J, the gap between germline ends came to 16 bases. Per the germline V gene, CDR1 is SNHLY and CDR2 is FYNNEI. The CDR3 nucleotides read TGTGCCAGCACTGATGTTCCGCTAGGCTACGAGCAGTACTTC. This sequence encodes CASTDVPLGYEQYF.

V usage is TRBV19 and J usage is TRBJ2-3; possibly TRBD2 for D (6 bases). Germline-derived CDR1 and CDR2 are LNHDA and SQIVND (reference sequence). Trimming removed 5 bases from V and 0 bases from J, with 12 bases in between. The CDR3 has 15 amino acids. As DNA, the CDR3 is TGTGCCAGTAGTGGGGGACTCTGGAGCACAGATACGCAGTATTTT. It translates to CASSGGLWSTDTQYF. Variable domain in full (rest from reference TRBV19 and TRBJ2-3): DGGITQSPKYLFRKEGQNVTLSCEQNLNHDAMYWYRQDPGQGLRLIYYSQIVNDFQKGDIAEGYSVSREKKESFPLTVTSAQKNPTAFYLCASSGGLWSTDTQYFGPGTRLTVL.

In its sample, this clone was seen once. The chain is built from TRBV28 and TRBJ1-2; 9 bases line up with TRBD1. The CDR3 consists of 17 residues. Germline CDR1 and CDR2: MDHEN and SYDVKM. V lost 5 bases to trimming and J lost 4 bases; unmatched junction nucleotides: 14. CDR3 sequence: CASSPSGTGNRGYGYTF. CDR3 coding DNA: TGTGCCAGCAGTCCCTCCGGGACAGGGAATCGAGGCTATGGCTACACCTTC.

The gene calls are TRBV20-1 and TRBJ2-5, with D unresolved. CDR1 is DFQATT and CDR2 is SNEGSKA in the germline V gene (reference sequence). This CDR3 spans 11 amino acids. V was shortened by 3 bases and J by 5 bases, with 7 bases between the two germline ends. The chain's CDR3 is CSASLLETQYF. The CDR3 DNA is TGCAGTGCTAGTTTACTTGAGACCCAGTACTTC.

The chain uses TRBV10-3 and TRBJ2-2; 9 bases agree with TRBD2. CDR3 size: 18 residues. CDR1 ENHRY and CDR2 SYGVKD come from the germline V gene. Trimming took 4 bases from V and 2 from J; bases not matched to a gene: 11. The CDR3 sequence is CAISGSLAGDINTGELFF. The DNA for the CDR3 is TGTGCCATCAGTGGTTCGTTAGCGGGAGACATTAACACCGGGGAGCTGTTTTTT.

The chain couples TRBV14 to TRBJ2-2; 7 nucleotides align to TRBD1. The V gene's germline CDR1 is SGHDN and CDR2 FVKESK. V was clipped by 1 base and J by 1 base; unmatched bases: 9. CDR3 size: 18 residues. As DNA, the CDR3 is TGTGCCAGCAGCCAAGTAACAGGGGATTTGCTGAACACCGGGGAGCTGTTTTTT. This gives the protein CASSQVTGDLLNTGELFF.

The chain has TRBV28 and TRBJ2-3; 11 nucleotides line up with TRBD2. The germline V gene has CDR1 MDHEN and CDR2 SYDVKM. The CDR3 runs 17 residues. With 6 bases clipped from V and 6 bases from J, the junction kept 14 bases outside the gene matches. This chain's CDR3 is CASSRTSGRGADDTQYF. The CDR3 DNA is TGTGCCAGCAGCCGAACTAGCGGGAGAGGGGCCGACGATACGCAGTATTTT. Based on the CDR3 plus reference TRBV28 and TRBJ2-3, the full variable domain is DVKVTQSSRYLVKRTGEKVFLECVQDMDHENMFWYRQDPGLGLRLIYFSYDVKMKEKGDIPEGYSVSREKKERFSLILESASTNQTSMYLCASSRTSGRGADDTQYFGPGTRLTVL.

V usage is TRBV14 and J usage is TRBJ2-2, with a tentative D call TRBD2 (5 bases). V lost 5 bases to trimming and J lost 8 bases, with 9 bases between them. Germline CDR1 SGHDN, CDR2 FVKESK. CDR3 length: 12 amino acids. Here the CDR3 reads CASSGGKGELFF. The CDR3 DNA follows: TGTGCCAGCAGCGGAGGAAAAGGGGAGCTGTTTTTT.

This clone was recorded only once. CDR3 DNA: TGTGCCAGCAGCCAACGCACAATGAACACTGAAGCTTTCTTT. Its translation: CASSQRTMNTEAFF. The chain combines TRBV21-1 with TRBJ1-1; the table names TRBD1, a call not compared with the DNA. TRBV21-1 has pseudogene status. The CDR3 is 14 amino acids.

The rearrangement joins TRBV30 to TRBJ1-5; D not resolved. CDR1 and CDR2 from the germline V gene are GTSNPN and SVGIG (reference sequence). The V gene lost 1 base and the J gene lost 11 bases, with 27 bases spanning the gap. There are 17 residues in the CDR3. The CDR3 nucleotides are TGTGCCTGGAGTGCGGGAGGGTTGTCAGGCCGGGGTGGGGCCCAGCATTTT. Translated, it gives CAWSAGGLSGRGGAQHF.

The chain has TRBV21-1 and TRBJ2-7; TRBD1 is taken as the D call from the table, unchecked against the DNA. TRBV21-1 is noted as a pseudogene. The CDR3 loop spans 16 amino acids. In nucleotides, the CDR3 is TGTGCCAGCAGCGGTTTCCGTGGACAGGGGGCCTACGAGCAGTACTTC. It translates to CASSGFRGQGAYEQYF.

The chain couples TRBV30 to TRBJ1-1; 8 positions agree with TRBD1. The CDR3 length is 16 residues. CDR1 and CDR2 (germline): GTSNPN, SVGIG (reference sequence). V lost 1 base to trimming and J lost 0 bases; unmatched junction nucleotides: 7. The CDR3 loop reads CAWSGKNRGMNTEAFF. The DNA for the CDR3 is TGTGCCTGGAGTGGCAAAAACAGGGGGATGAACACTGAAGCTTTCTTT.